This T cell receptor beta chain is from a study of blood T cell repertoires in COVID-19. Adults between roughly 18 and 89 years of age took part from fewer than 30 US areas. Methods used by the authors: For nucleated cells, counts were estimated from reference gene primer amplification. The table came from immunoSEQ multiplex PCR; TCRdb's copy has only in-frame clones and leaves some out. The DNA was the basis for D and trimming; V, J and clone size are from that table. The repertoire includes some 150,000 clones, 87% of them detected once, and 1% to 1.5% sits in the top ten. The CDR3 loop spans 14 amino acids. Germline V gene sequence: CDR1 SEHNR, CDR2 FQNEAQ (reference sequence). V lost 3 bases and J lost 1, with 9 bases in between.

The specimen was PBMCs or T cells enriched from blood (not recorded which). The chain joins TRBV7-9 to TRBJ1-1, with a weak D call TRBD1 (5 bases). The clonotype originates from a human donor with acute COVID-19. The donor label of this sample is uncertain. In DNA, the CDR3 is TGTGCCAGCAGCTTTAACAGGCGGAACACTGAAGCTTTCTTT. This codes for CASSFNRRNTEAFF.